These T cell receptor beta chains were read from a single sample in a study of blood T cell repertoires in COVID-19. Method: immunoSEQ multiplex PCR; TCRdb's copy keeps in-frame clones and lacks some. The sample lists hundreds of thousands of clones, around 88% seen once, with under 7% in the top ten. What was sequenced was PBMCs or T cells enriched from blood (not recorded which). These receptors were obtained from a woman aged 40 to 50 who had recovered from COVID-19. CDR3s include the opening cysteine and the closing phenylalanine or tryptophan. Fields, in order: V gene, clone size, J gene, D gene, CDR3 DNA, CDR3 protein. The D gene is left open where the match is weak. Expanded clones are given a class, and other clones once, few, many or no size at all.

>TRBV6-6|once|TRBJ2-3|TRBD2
TGTGCCAGCAGTTCGGGACTAGCGGTCCCCCCAGATACGCAGTATTTT
CASSSGLAVPPDTQYF
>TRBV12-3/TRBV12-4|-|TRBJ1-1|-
TGTGCCAGCAGGGGGCTCCCCACTGAAGCTTTCTTT
CASRGLPTEAFF
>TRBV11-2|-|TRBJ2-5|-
TGTGCCAGCAGCTTAACGGACCAAGAGACCCAGTACTTC
CASSLTDQETQYF
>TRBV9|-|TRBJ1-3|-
TGTGCCAGCAGCGTCGATAAGAGTGGAAACACCATATATTTT
CASSVDKSGNTIYF
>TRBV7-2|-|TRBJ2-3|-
TGTGCCAGCAAGCGGTACACAGATACGCAGTATTTT
CASKRYTDTQYF
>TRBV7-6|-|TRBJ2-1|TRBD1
TGTGCCAGCAGCTCCAGGGGGGTGGGGACAGGTACCTACAATGAGCAGTTCTTC
CASSSRGVGTGTYNEQFF
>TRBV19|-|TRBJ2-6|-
TGTGCCAGCAGGGCAGGTTTGTTCGCTGGGGCCAACGTCCTGACTTTC
CASRAGLFAGANVLTF
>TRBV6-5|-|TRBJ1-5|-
TGTGCCAGCAGATCGACAGAAGGGGATCAGCCCCAGCATTTT
CASRSTEGDQPQHF
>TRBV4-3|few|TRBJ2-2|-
TGCGCCAGCAGCCAAGATCTGGGCCTTGGCCCCGGGGAGCTGTTTTTT
CASSQDLGLGPGELFF
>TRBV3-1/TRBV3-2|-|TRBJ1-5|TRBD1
TGTGCCAACGGGACAGGGGTTGTCCAGCCCCAGCATTTT
CANGTGVVQPQHF
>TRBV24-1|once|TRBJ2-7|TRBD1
TGTGCCACCAGTGACCGTACCGGGACAGGGAGCCACGAGCAGTACTTC
CATSDRTGTGSHEQYF
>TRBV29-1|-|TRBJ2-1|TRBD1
TGCAGCGTTGAAGACAGACAGGGGAATGGTGGTGAGCAGTTCTTC
CSVEDRQGNGGEQFF
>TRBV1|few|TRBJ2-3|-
TGCACCAGCAGCCCACCAACACTGACTAGCGGGAACGCAGGGGATACGCAGTATTTT
CTSSPPTLTSGNAGDTQYF
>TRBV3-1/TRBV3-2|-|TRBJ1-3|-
TGTGCCAGCAGCCAAAGAGCGGCCCGTCGCACCATATATTTT
CASSQRAARRTIYF
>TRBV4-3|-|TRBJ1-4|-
TGCGCCAGCAGCCAAGATCTGGTGAGAACAACTAATGAAAAACTGTTTTTT
CASSQDLVRTTNEKLFF
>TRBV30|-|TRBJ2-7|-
TGTGCCTGGAGTGTAGAGGGCCGGGGTCTGGACTTC
CAWSVEGRGLDF
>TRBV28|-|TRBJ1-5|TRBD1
TGTGCCAGCAGTGAGGGTTTCGGACAGGGCGTGGGTCAGCCCCAGCATTTT
CASSEGFGQGVGQPQHF
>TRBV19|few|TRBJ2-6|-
TGTGCCAGTAGTATAGCGACGGACAGCTCTGGGGCCAACGTCCTGACTTTC
CASSIATDSSGANVLTF